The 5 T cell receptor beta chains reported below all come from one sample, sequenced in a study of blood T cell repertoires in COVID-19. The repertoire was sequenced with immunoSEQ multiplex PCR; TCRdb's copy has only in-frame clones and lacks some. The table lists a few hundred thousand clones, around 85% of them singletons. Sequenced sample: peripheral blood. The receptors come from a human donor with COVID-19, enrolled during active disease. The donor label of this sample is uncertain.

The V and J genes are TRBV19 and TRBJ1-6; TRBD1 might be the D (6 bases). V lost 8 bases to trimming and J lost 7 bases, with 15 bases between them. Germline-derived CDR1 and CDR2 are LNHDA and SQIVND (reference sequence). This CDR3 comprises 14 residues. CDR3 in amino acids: CASWPGQENSPLHF. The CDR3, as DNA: TGTGCCAGTTGGCCGGGACAAGAAAATTCACCCCTCCACTTT.

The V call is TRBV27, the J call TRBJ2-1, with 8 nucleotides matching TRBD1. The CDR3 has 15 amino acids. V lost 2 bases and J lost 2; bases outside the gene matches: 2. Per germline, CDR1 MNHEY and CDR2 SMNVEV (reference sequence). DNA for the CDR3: TGTGCCAGCAGTTTAGAACAGGGGGCCTACAATGAGCAGTTCTTC. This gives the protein CASSLEQGAYNEQFF.

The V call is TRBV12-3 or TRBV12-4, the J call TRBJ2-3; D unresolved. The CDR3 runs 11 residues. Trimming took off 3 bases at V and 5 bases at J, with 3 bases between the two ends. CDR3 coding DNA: TGTGCCAGCAGTTTCGGAGATACGCAGTATTTT. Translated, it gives CASSFGDTQYF.

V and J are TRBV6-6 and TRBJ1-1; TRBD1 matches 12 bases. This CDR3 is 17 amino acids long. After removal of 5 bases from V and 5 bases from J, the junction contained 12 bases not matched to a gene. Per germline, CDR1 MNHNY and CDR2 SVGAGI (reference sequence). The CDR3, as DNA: TGTGCCAGCAGTCTCTCAAGTGGGACAGGGGGCTATACTGAAGCTTTCTTT. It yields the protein CASSLSSGTGGYTEAFF.

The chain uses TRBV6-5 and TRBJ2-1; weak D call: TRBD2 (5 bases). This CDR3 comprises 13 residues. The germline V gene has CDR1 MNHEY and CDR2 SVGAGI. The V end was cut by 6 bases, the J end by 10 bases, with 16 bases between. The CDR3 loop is CASSYTQRLEQFF. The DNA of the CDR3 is TGTGCCAGCAGCTATACCCAGCGGCTCGAGCAGTTCTTC.